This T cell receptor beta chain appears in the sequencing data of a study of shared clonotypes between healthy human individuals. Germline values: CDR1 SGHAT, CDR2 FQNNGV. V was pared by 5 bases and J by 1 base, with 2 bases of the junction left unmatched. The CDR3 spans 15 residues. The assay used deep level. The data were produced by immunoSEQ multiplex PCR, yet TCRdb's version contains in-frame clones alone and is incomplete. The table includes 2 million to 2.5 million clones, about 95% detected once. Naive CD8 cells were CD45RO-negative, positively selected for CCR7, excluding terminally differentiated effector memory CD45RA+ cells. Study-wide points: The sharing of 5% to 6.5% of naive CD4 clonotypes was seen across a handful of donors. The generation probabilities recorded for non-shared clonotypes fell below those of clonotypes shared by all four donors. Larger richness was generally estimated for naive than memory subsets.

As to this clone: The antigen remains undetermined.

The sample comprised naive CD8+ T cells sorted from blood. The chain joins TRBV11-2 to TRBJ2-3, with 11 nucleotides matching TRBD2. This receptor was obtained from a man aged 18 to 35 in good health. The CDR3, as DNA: TGTGCCAGCAGCAAACTAGCGGGGGGCACAGATACGCAGTATTTT. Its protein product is CASSKLAGGTDTQYF.